One sample yielded the 28 T cell receptor beta chains listed below, sequenced in a study of neurological immune-mediated disorders. TCRdb recomputed calls from the 5' RACE reads with MiXCR, one row per CDR3 protein. The sample consists of 95,000 or so distinct CDR3 sequences, 3.5% of them appearing once. Material: PBMCs. All receptors derive from a woman younger than 30 with multiple sclerosis.

This clonotype was seen repeatedly, ten times or more. The J gene is TRBJ2-7, the V gene TRBV12-3 or TRBV12-4; D is unresolved. The V end lost 5 bases, the J end lost 6 bases, and 11 bases lay between the germline ends. This CDR3 has 12 amino acids. The CDR3 loop is CASSPLSGEQYF. The CDR3 DNA follows: TGTGCCAGCAGTCCCTTATCCGGCGAGCAGTACTTC.

There are many counts of this clonotype. This chain joins TRBV28 and TRBJ2-1; D gene unclear. Germline CDR1 reads MDHEN; CDR2 reads SYDVKM. Trimming shortened V by 6 bases and J by 9 bases, and 15 bases separated the two germline ends. The length of the CDR3 is 13 residues. This CDR3 is CASSPGPWGEQFF. CDR3 bases: TGTGCCAGCAGCCCTGGACCCTGGGGTGAGCAGTTCTTC.

There are many counts of this clonotype. The chain employs TRBV5-1 and TRBJ2-5; 7 nucleotides line up with TRBD1. Per the germline V gene, CDR1 is SGHRS and CDR2 is YFSETQ. With V trimmed by 4 bases and J by 3 bases, 3 bases remained unmatched. The length of the CDR3 is 13 residues. DNA of the CDR3: TGCGCCAGCAGCCCCGGGACAGAAGAGACCCAGTACTTC. Translated: CASSPGTEETQYF.

This clonotype was counted many times. This rearrangement joins TRBV5-1 to TRBJ1-1; D call uncertain. Trimming took off 3 bases at V and 0 bases at J, with 12 bases between the two ends. The CDR3 extends over 15 amino acids. Germline V lookup: CDR1 SGHRS, CDR2 YFSETQ. The CDR3 loop is CASSSTSGVNTEAFF. CDR3 nucleotides: TGCGCCAGCAGCTCAACCTCGGGAGTGAACACTGAAGCTTTCTTT.

There are many counts of this clonotype. The chain recombines TRBV7-2 with TRBJ1-5; D unresolved. The V end lost 2 bases, the J end lost 3 bases, and 11 bases lay between the germline ends. The germline gives CDR1 SGHTA, CDR2 FQGNSA. The CDR3 consists of 15 residues. The CDR3 sequence: CASSLNGGFNQPQHF. The CDR3 DNA reads as TGTGCCAGCAGCTTAAACGGAGGGTTCAATCAGCCCCAGCATTTT. The full variable domain, completed using reference TRBV7-2 and TRBJ1-5, is GAGVSQSPSNKVTEKGKDVELRCDPISGHTALYWYRQSLGQGLEFLIYFQGNSAPDKSGLPSDRFSAERTGGSVSTLTIQRTQQEDSAVYLCASSLNGGFNQPQHFGDGTRLSIL.

In this sample, this clonotype turned up many times. The genes are TRBV30 and TRBJ1-1; possibly TRBD1 for D (6 bases). Germline loops: CDR1 GTSNPN, CDR2 SVGIG (reference sequence). The CDR3 has 14 residues. Between the trimmed V and J ends, which lost 2 bases and 0 bases, there was a span of 10 bases. The CDR3: CAWSRDTMNTEAFF. CDR3 sequence (DNA): TGTGCCTGGAGTCGGGACACTATGAACACTGAAGCTTTCTTT. Drawing the rest from reference TRBV30 and TRBJ1-1, the complete variable domain is SQTIHQWPATLVQPVGSPLSLECTVEGTSNPNLYWYRQAAGRGLQLLFYSVGIGQISSEVPQNLSASRPQDRQFILSSKKLLLSDSGFYLCAWSRDTMNTEAFFGQGTRLTVV.

This clonotype was seen at least ten times. V and J are TRBV5-1 and TRBJ2-5, with D unresolved. CDR3 length: 13 residues. The germline gives CDR1 SGHRS, CDR2 YFSETQ. Trimming removed 3 bases at V and 1 base at J, with 7 bases between. The CDR3 coding sequence is TGCGCCAGCAGCTACTCATTCCAAGAGACCCAGTACTTC. It specifies CASSYSFQETQYF. The full variable domain, in which reference TRBV5-1 and TRBJ2-5 provide the parts outside the CDR3, is KAGVTQTPRYLIKTRGQQVTLSCSPISGHRSVSWYQQTPGQGLQFLFEYFSETQRNKGNFPGRFSGRQFSNSRSEMNVSTLELGDSALYLCASSYSFQETQYFGPGTRLLVL.

V gene TRBV4-2 combines with J gene TRBJ2-2, with D unclear. V lost 0 bases to trimming and J lost 7 bases, with 6 bases between them. Germline CDR1 reads LGHNA; CDR2 reads YNFKEQ. This CDR3 contains 13 residues. DNA of the CDR3: TGTGCCAGCAGCCAAGATCGGGTCGGGGAGCTGTTTTTT. Translating it yields CASSQDRVGELFF.

The sample holds many counts of this clonotype. The chain combines TRBV6-5 with TRBJ2-5; weak D call: TRBD1 (5 bases). The V gene lost 3 bases and the J gene lost 7 bases, with 6 bases spanning the gap. From germline, CDR1 is MNHEY and CDR2 SVGAGI. The CDR3 is 11 amino acids. The DNA for the CDR3 is TGTGCCAGCAGTTATCAGGGGACCCAGTACTTC. It codes for CASSYQGTQYF.

This clonotype was observed at least ten times. The chain carries TRBV20-1 and TRBJ1-2, with D possibly TRBD1 on 5 matching bases. There are 14 residues in the CDR3. The germline CDR1 and CDR2 sequences are DFQATT and SNEGSKA (reference sequence). With 8 bases removed from V and 4 bases from J, the gap between germline ends came to 20 bases. The chain's CDR3 is CSPLDRTKGYGYTF. Here the CDR3 DNA reads TGCAGTCCATTAGACCGGACAAAAGGCTATGGCTACACCTTC.

This clonotype was detected ten times or more. The chain couples TRBV6-5 to TRBJ2-3; D remains ambiguous. Deletions cut 2 bases from V and 1 base from J, with 10 bases between. CDR1 and CDR2 from the germline V gene are MNHEY and SVGAGI. This CDR3 region has 15 residues. The CDR3 sequence: CASSYDLVGTDTQYF. Here the CDR3 DNA reads TGTGCCAGCAGTTACGATCTTGTCGGCACAGATACGCAGTATTTT.

The chain combines TRBV7-6 with TRBJ2-5; no reliable D call. The germline CDR1 and CDR2 sequences are SGHVS and FNYEAQ. V was cut by 1 base and J by 1 base, with 4 bases left in between. CDR3 size: 13 residues. The CDR3 sequence is CASSLVPQETQYF. Here the CDR3 DNA reads TGTGCCAGCAGCTTAGTACCCCAAGAGACCCAGTACTTC. The entire variable domain, with the rest obtained from reference TRBV7-6 and TRBJ2-5, is as follows: GAGVSQSPRYKVTKRGQDVALRCDPISGHVSLYWYRQALGQGPEFLTYFNYEAQQDKSGLPNDRFSAERPEGSISTLTIQRTEQRDSAMYRCASSLVPQETQYFGPGTRLLVL.

The table lists this clonotype with a few counts. The V gene is TRBV5-5, the J gene TRBJ1-2; D not certain. The CDR3 sequence is 14 residues long. The germline gives CDR1 SGHKS, CDR2 YYEKEE (reference sequence). V gave up 0 bases and J gave up 1 base, with 7 bases separating them. The CDR3 spells CASSLGGYNYGYTF. The CDR3 coding sequence is TGTGCCAGCAGCTTGGGAGGGTATAACTATGGCTACACCTTC.

This clonotype was seen a handful of times. The V gene is TRBV3-1, the J gene TRBJ2-2; 13 positions match TRBD2. From germline, CDR1 is LGHDT and CDR2 YNNKEL (reference sequence). The CDR3 is 17 amino acids. The junction had 7 bases not matched to a gene; V was cut back by 5 bases and J by 4 bases. For the CDR3, the DNA is TGTGCCAGCAGCAGGTGGACTAGCGGGGGCGGCACCGGGGAGCTGTTTTTT. The encoded protein is CASSRWTSGGGTGELFF.

This clonotype was observed many times. V is TRBV5-1 and J is TRBJ2-3, with 8 nucleotides matching TRBD1. The CDR3 spans 15 residues. The V and J ends lost 0 bases and 1 base, in that order; junction bases with no gene match: 1. Germline CDR1 SGHRS, CDR2 YFSETQ. The DNA of the CDR3 is TGCGCCAGCAGCTTGGAGGGACAGGGCACAGATACGCAGTATTTT. It specifies CASSLEGQGTDTQYF.

This clonotype was observed many times. The chain joins TRBV20-1 to TRBJ2-4, with 9 positions matching TRBD1. There are 16 residues in the CDR3. Germline-derived CDR1 and CDR2 are DFQATT and SNEGSKA (reference sequence). V gave up 6 bases and J gave up 0 bases; unmatched junction bases: 9. The CDR3 loop reads CSAPETGGLAKNIQYF. The CDR3 nucleotides are TGCAGTGCCCCTGAAACAGGGGGCCTAGCCAAAAACATTCAGTACTTC.

This clonotype came up a few times. This may arise from a read error, as a much more abundant clone is one base away. The chain combines TRBV10-3 with TRBJ2-2; D is unresolved. The CDR3 is 14 residues long. V gave up 2 bases and J gave up 7 bases, with 11 bases separating them. Germline assignment: CDR1 ENHRY and CDR2 SYGVKD. The CDR3 DNA sequence: TGTGCCATCAGTGAGGAAACGGAATTCGGGGAGCTGTTTTTT. Amino acid sequence: CAISEETEFGELFF.

This clonotype was seen repeatedly, ten times or more. The chain uses TRBV20-1 and TRBJ1-4; D gene unclear. The CDR3 length is 16 residues. V lost 1 base and J lost 2, with 14 bases in between. Germline V gene sequence: CDR1 DFQATT, CDR2 SNEGSKA (reference sequence). The CDR3 protein is CSARVSIPGTNEKLFF. The CDR3 nucleotides read TGCAGTGCTAGAGTTAGCATACCCGGGACTAATGAAAAACTGTTTTTT.

This clonotype was seen repeatedly, ten times or more. V usage is TRBV5-1 and J usage is TRBJ2-2; a weak D match, TRBD2 (5 bases). Trimming pared 0 bases from V and 1 base from J, leaving 7 bases between. Germline CDR1 and CDR2: SGHRS and YFSETQ. The CDR3 extends over 15 amino acids. The CDR3 bases are TGCGCCAGCAGCTTGGCCGGGGTGAACACCGGGGAGCTGTTTTTT. Its translation is CASSLAGVNTGELFF.

This clonotype was detected many times. The chain employs TRBV2 and TRBJ1-4; TRBD1 agrees at 9 bases. Per germline, CDR1 SNHLY and CDR2 FYNNEI. The CDR3 has 19 amino acids. With V trimmed by 4 bases and J by 4 bases, 16 bases remained unmatched. CDR3 loop: CASSVPVTAQGAVNEKLFF. The CDR3 DNA reads as TGTGCCAGCAGTGTTCCGGTGACCGCACAGGGGGCCGTTAATGAAAAACTGTTTTTT.

The table lists this clonotype with many counts. The chain joins TRBV6-1 to TRBJ2-7; D possibly uses TRBD1 or TRBD2 (6 bases each). Germline CDR1 reads MNHNS; CDR2 reads SASEGT. V was clipped by 6 bases and J by 0 bases, with 12 bases between them. The CDR3 has 14 amino acids. The DNA of the CDR3 is TGTGCCAGCAGGAGGGGGGACACCTCCTACGAGCAGTACTTC. Protein: CASRRGDTSYEQYF.

This clonotype was seen at least ten times. The chain links TRBV7-9 to TRBJ1-4, with D hard to call. The ends were cut back, 2 bases at V and 1 base at J, with 5 bases in the middle. The CDR3 totals 14 residues. Looked up from germline, CDR1 is SEHNR and CDR2 is FQNEAQ (reference sequence). Here the CDR3 reads CASSLQQTNEKLFF. In nucleotides, the CDR3 is TGTGCCAGCAGCTTACAACAAACTAATGAAAAACTGTTTTTT.

This clonotype was recorded a few times. This chain joins TRBV10-3 and TRBJ1-6, with 7 bases matching TRBD1. Trimming took 4 bases from V and 7 from J; bases not matched to a gene: 4. The germline gives CDR1 ENHRY, CDR2 SYGVKD. This CDR3 has 14 residues. The CDR3 region is CAISGQGHNSPLHF. The CDR3 nucleotides are TGTGCCATCAGTGGACAGGGCCACAATTCACCCCTCCACTTT.

This clonotype was found many times. The chain combines TRBV4-1 with TRBJ1-4; D remains unclear. The CDR3 has 18 amino acids. Germline assignment: CDR1 MGHRA and CDR2 YSYEKL. V was pared by 0 bases and J by 4 bases, with 18 bases between. CDR3 DNA: TGCGCCAGCAGCCAAGATCGGACTGTCGCGGGATTTAATGAAAAACTGTTTTTT. It codes for CASSQDRTVAGFNEKLFF.

On this clonotype itself: A much larger clone is a single base away; this may be a read error. The chain recombines TRBV6-6 with TRBJ1-5; no clear D gene. This CDR3 comprises 15 residues. Germline V lookup: CDR1 MNHNY, CDR2 SVGAGI (reference sequence). Written as DNA, the CDR3 is TGTGCCAGCAGTTACTTCCCGGGGAGCAATCAGCCCCAGAATTTT. This gives the protein CASSYFPGSNQPQNF.

This clonotype was seen at least ten times. This chain links TRBV7-9 with TRBJ2-1, with 8 bases fitting TRBD2. The CDR3 is made up of 15 amino acids. J was trimmed by 3 bases and V by 4 bases; bases with no gene match: 5. Germline values: CDR1 SEHNR, CDR2 FQNEAQ (reference sequence). CDR3 sequence (DNA): TGTGCCAGCAGCTACAGAACTAGCGGCTACAATGAGCAGTTCTTC. Protein: CASSYRTSGYNEQFF.

This clonotype was picked up many times. The chain recombines TRBV3-1 with TRBJ1-2; 8 bases are shared with TRBD1. The CDR3 extends over 13 amino acids. In germline, CDR1 is LGHDT, CDR2 YNNKEL (reference sequence). With V trimmed by 4 bases and J by 6 bases, 4 bases remained unmatched. CDR3: CASSLDRVNGYTF. DNA for the CDR3: TGTGCCAGCAGCCTGGACAGGGTCAATGGCTACACCTTC.

The rearrangement joins TRBV2 to TRBJ1-1; D remains ambiguous. Germline assignment: CDR1 SNHLY and CDR2 FYNNEI. This CDR3 has 11 residues. V lost 7 bases and J 1 base, leaving 4 bases between the germline ends. CDR3 sequence: CASTPNTEAFF. The CDR3 DNA reads TGTGCCAGCACACCGAACACTGAAGCTTTCTTT.